The clone carrying this T cell receptor beta chain was seen only a few times. The isolated RNA, all of it, was reverse transcribed, so expressed TCRB transcripts were what got sequenced. Samples of naive, central memory and regulatory T cells yielded a mean of about 3.7 million reads. Sequencing was performed with immunoSEQ multiplex PCR; in TCRdb, only in-frame clones are kept and a portion is missing. The sample lists under 900,000 clones, about 17% seen once, with around 0.02% in the top ten. The source of the sample is a study of beta chain features in type 1 diabetes. The sequenced material came from naive CD4+ T cells from blood. The clonotype comes from a woman under 30 in good health.

For the CDR3, the DNA is TGTGCCAGCGGGAAGCGGGAGGGGGCCGGGGAGCTGTTTTTT. Amino acids: CASGKREGAGELFF. The chain combines TRBV11-2 with TRBJ2-2, with 10 nucleotides matching TRBD2. The CDR3 totals 14 residues. The V segment lost 8 bases and the J segment 6 bases; nucleotides outside the gene matches: 6. Germline CDR1 is SGHAT and CDR2 is FQNNGV.